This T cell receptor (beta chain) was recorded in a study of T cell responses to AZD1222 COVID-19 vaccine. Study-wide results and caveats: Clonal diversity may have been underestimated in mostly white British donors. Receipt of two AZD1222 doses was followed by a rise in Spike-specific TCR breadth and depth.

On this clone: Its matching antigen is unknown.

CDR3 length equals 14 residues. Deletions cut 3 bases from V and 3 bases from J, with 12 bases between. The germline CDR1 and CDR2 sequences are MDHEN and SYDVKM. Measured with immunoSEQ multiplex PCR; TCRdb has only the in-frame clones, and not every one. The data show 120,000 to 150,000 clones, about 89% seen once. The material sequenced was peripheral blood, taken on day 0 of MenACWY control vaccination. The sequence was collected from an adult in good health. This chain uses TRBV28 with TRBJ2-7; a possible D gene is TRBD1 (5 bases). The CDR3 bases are TGTGCCAGCAGTTTGCTCAGGGATCGCTACGAGCAGTACTTC. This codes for CASSLLRDRYEQYF.